This is a list of T cell receptor beta chains from one sample in a study of blood T cell repertoires in COVID-19. Sequencing was performed with immunoSEQ multiplex PCR; in TCRdb, only in-frame clones are kept and a portion is missing. Of roughly 250,000 clones in the sample, roughly 89% were seen once. Source material: PBMCs or T cells enriched from blood (not recorded which). Receptors originate from a man in his forties or fifties who had recovered from COVID-19. Both conserved end residues are part of each CDR3. The D gene is left open where the match is weak. Where a row states a size, it is once, few, many or the class of an expanded clone; other rows omit it.

d_call	clone_size	v_call	cdr3_length	j_call	cdr3_nt	cdr3_aa
.	.	TRBV7-3	14	TRBJ1-1	TGTGCCAGCAGCTTAGGCGGTATGAACACTGAAGCTTTCTTT	CASSLGGMNTEAFF
TRBD2	.	TRBV7-3	16	TRBJ2-3	TGTGCCAGCAGCTTATATCAGCGGGAGCCTACAGATACGCAGTATTTT	CASSLYQREPTDTQYF
.	.	TRBV5-1	16	TRBJ2-7	TGCGCCAGCAGCTTGGCTGAATGGGGGGTTTACTACGAGCAGTACTTC	CASSLAEWGVYYEQYF
.	.	TRBV4-2	16	TRBJ2-3	TGTGCCAGCAGCCAAGGGGACTCGAGAAGCACAGATACGCAGTATTTT	CASSQGDSRSTDTQYF
.	.	TRBV10-2	14	TRBJ1-4	TGCGCCAGCAGTGAGTCGACGATCGGGGAAAAACTGTTTTTT	CASSESTIGEKLFF
.	.	TRBV9	16	TRBJ1-4	TGTGCCAGCAGCGTAGGCCCGACAGAGTGGAATGAAAAACTGTTTTTT	CASSVGPTEWNEKLFF
TRBD2	.	TRBV3-1/TRBV3-2	16	TRBJ2-7	TGTGCCAGCAGCGAAGATCTAGCGGGGGACTCCTACGAGCAGTACTTC	CASSEDLAGDSYEQYF
.	once	TRBV5-6	14	TRBJ1-1	TGTGCCAGCAGCCTACCCGGGGGTAACACTGAAGCTTTCTTT	CASSLPGGNTEAFF
TRBD2	.	TRBV27	16	TRBJ2-3	TGTGCCAGCAGCCGACTAGCGGGATCGGGCACAGATACGCAGTATTTT	CASSRLAGSGTDTQYF
TRBD1	.	TRBV3-1/TRBV3-2	14	TRBJ2-7	TGTGCCAGCAGCCAACGGACAGGAACCTACGAGCAGTACTTC	CASSQRTGTYEQYF
.	.	TRBV5-6	16	TRBJ2-6	TGTGCCAGCAGCTTAGGTGAGCGTGGAGGGGCCAACGTCCTGACTTTC	CASSLGERGGANVLTF
.	.	TRBV28	12	TRBJ1-2	TGTGCCAGCAGTTTATCTAGCTATGGCTACACCTTC	CASSLSSYGYTF
.	.	TRBV3-1/TRBV3-2	13	TRBJ1-4	TGTGCCAGCACAATCCTCGGGGGTGAAAAACTGTTTTTT	CASTILGGEKLFF
.	.	TRBV27	16	TRBJ2-2	TGTGCCAGAGCCACCCTGGGGCAAGCGAACACCGGGGAGCTGTTTTTT	CARATLGQANTGELFF
TRBD1	many	TRBV3-1/TRBV3-2	15	TRBJ1-2	TGTGCCAGCAGCCAACCGGGACAGGGGGACTATGGCTACACCTTC	CASSQPGQGDYGYTF
.	.	TRBV10-2	16	TRBJ1-2	TGCGCCAGCAGTGAAGGATCAGTTAACTTAGGGGGTGGCTACACCTTC	CASSEGSVNLGGGYTF
TRBD1	.	TRBV7-9	15	TRBJ1-1	TGTGCCAGCAGCTTTTACAGGGGGCTGGACACTGAAGCTTTCTTT	CASSFYRGLDTEAFF
.	.	TRBV20-1	9	TRBJ1-2	TGCAGTCCAGGGTATGGCTACACCTTC	CSPGYGYTF
.	.	TRBV6-5	14	TRBJ2-1	TGTGCCAGCAGACAAACAGGGCCTAACAATGAGCAGTTCTTC	CASRQTGPNNEQFF
TRBD1	.	TRBV7-9	18	TRBJ1-3	TGTGCCAGCAGCCGAGGAGGGACAGGGGGAATTAAGGGAAACACCATATATTTT	CASSRGGTGGIKGNTIYF
.	.	TRBV29-1	14	TRBJ1-4	TGCAGCGTGGGGGCTGGGGAAGGGAATGAAAAACTGTTTTTT	CSVGAGEGNEKLFF
.	.	TRBV6-1	14	TRBJ2-2	TGTGCCAGCAGTGAAGCGGGGGCGCCAGGGGAGCTGTTTTTT	CASSEAGAPGELFF
.	.	TRBV11-2	19	TRBJ1-3	TGTGCCAGCAGCTTAGTGGGACACCCGTGGGGCTCTAAGAGAAACACCATATATTTT	CASSLVGHPWGSKRNTIYF
.	once	TRBV28	12	TRBJ2-5	TGTGCCAGCATAAACAGACAAGAGACCCAGTACTTC	CASINRQETQYF
.	.	TRBV28	14	TRBJ2-5	TGTGCCAGCAGTTACCCGGCAGGGGTAGAGACCCAGTACTTC	CASSYPAGVETQYF
TRBD1	.	TRBV5-4	14	TRBJ1-2	TGTGCCAGCAGCCTTGGACAGGAATCCTATGGCTACACCTTC	CASSLGQESYGYTF
.	.	TRBV18	16	TRBJ2-1	TGTGCCAGCTCACCGTCTCGCGGGAAATCCTACAATGAGCAGTTCTTC	CASSPSRGKSYNEQFF
.	.	TRBV7-2	14	TRBJ2-5	TGTGCCAGCAGCTTGAGACAGATCCAAGAGACCCAGTACTTC	CASSLRQIQETQYF
.	once	TRBV29-1	13	TRBJ1-2	TGCAGCGTTGAAAGGCAGGGATTCTATGGCTACACCTTC	CSVERQGFYGYTF
.	.	TRBV7-9	12	TRBJ1-2	TGTGCCAGCAGCAACAGGGCTTCCGGCTACACCTTC	CASSNRASGYTF
TRBD2	.	TRBV19	15	TRBJ2-7	TGTGCCAGTAGTATAGATGTGGCGCGAGCGGGGGCGCAGTACTTC	CASSIDVARAGAQYF
TRBD1	few	TRBV7-8	16	TRBJ2-7	TGTGCCAGCAGCTTAAACACGGGACAGCCAACCTACGAGCAGTACTTC	CASSLNTGQPTYEQYF
TRBD1	.	TRBV11-2	15	TRBJ1-1	TGTGCCAGCAGCAAGGATCAGGGGGCCAACACTGAAGCTTTCTTT	CASSKDQGANTEAFF
TRBD1	.	TRBV7-2	18	TRBJ2-3	TGTGCCAGCAGCTTAGTGGTACGCTTGGGACAGAGCACAGATACGCAGTATTTT	CASSLVVRLGQSTDTQYF
.	once	TRBV5-5	17	TRBJ2-5	TGTGCCAGCAGCTGGAAATCGGGACAAAGAAACCAAGAGACCCAGTACTTC	CASSWKSGQRNQETQYF
.	.	TRBV19	12	TRBJ2-2	TGTGCCAGTAGTCCGAGGACCGGGGAGCTGTTTTTT	CASSPRTGELFF
.	.	TRBV9	14	TRBJ2-2	TGTGCCAGCAGCGCTGAAGCGACCACCGGGGAGCTGTTTTTT	CASSAEATTGELFF
.	.	TRBV21-1	14	TRBJ2-5	TGTGCCAGCAGAAGGACAGGCGTGCGAGAGACCCAGTACTTC	CASRRTGVRETQYF
.	.	TRBV24-1	16	TRBJ2-3	TGTGCCACCAGTGATGGCGGGGTGATCCGCACAGATACGCAGTATTTT	CATSDGGVIRTDTQYF
.	.	TRBV5-1	15	TRBJ1-3	TGCGCCAGCAGTAACGACCGCGGTCCCGGAAACACCATATATTTT	CASSNDRGPGNTIYF
.	.	TRBV5-1	13	TRBJ2-7	TGCGCCAGCAGCCAGGGGGGTACCTACGAGCAGTACTTC	CASSQGGTYEQYF
.	.	TRBV19	15	TRBJ2-3	TGTGCCAGTAGTATAGATGGACAAGGCCCAGATACGCAGTATTTT	CASSIDGQGPDTQYF
TRBD1	.	TRBV5-1	16	TRBJ1-2	TGCGCCAGCAGCTTGGATGTGAGACAGGGGTTTTATGGCTACACCTTC	CASSLDVRQGFYGYTF
.	.	TRBV10-3	13	TRBJ2-7	TGTGCCATCAGCTACCCCGACTCCTACGAGCAGTACTTC	CAISYPDSYEQYF
TRBD1	.	TRBV19	15	TRBJ2-7	TGTGCCACCCAGTATCGACAGGGCCATGAAGGGGAGCAGTACTTC	CATQYRQGHEGEQYF
TRBD1	once	TRBV7-9	15	TRBJ1-2	TGTGCCAGCAGCTCGTTAACCCGGGACAGTTATGGCTACACCTTC	CASSSLTRDSYGYTF
TRBD2	.	TRBV7-2	16	TRBJ2-1	TGTGCCAGCAGCTTAGTCGGCGGGAGTCAGTACAATGAGCAGTTCTTC	CASSLVGGSQYNEQFF
TRBD1	.	TRBV18	15	TRBJ2-1	TGTGCCAGCTCACCAGAGGGGGCGCGTTACAATGAGCAGTTCTTC	CASSPEGARYNEQFF
TRBD1	.	TRBV6-5	12	TRBJ1-4	TGTGCCAGCAGTCAGACAGGGGAAAAACTGTTTTTT	CASSQTGEKLFF
TRBD1	.	TRBV24-1	14	TRBJ2-1	TGTGCCACCAGTGATACAGGGGGCATGGATGAGCAGTTCTTC	CATSDTGGMDEQFF
TRBD2	.	TRBV9	15	TRBJ2-2	TGTGCCAGCAGCGTAGAGCGGGGAGGGACCGGGGAGCTGTTTTTT	CASSVERGGTGELFF
.	.	TRBV5-4	18	TRBJ2-1	TGTGCCAGCAGCCTAGGGGCTAGCGGAGGGGGGCTAGGGGATGAGCAGTTCTTC	CASSLGASGGGLGDEQFF
.	few	TRBV11-3	16	TRBJ2-2	TGTGCCAGCAGCTTAGGAGGTTGGCGGGAACCCGGGGAGCTGTTTTTT	CASSLGGWREPGELFF
TRBD2	once	TRBV27	16	TRBJ2-5	TGTGCCAGCAGTTTACTAGCGGGGGGTCTCCAAGAGACCCAGTACTTC	CASSLLAGGLQETQYF
.	.	TRBV6-2/TRBV6-3	16	TRBJ2-7	TGTGCCAGCAGTACGGAGGGGTTTTCCAAAATGAGAGAGCAGTACTTC	CASSTEGFSKMREQYF